These T cell receptor beta chains were read from a single sample in a study of low-dose radiotherapy and immunotherapy resistance in tumors. Via MiXCR, TCRdb re-called the reads, giving one row per CDR3 protein. The table includes about 39,000 distinct CDR3 sequences, 31% detected once. The specimen comprised PBMCs, sampled before treatment. The receptors here all came from a male donor with gallbladder cancer. CDR3s include the opening cysteine and the closing phenylalanine or tryptophan. The order of the fields is V gene, J gene, clone size, D gene, CDR3 protein, CDR3 DNA. A D gene is named only where the DNA matches it firmly. Rows may omit the clone size; those that give it use once, few, many or a size class.

TRBV7-8,TRBJ1-2,-,-,CASSSPRGGYGYTF,TGTGCCAGCAGCTCCCCCCGTGGCGGCTATGGCTACACCTTC
TRBV5-4,TRBJ2-5,-,-,CASSGGSEVETQYF,TGTGCCAGCTCCGGCGGTAGCGAGGTGGAGACCCAGTACTTC
TRBV29-1,TRBJ1-1,many,TRBD1,CSVQQGAYTEAFF,TGCAGCGTTCAACAGGGGGCTTACACTGAAGCTTTCTTT
TRBV28,TRBJ1-5,many,TRBD1,CASKYRGYSNQPQHF,TGTGCCAGCAAATACAGGGGATATAGCAATCAGCCCCAGCATTTT
TRBV6-1,TRBJ2-2,-,-,CASSDGRYTGELFFFFFFFFFF,-
TRBV6-2/TRBV6-3,TRBJ2-3,many,-,CASTIEVGKSTDTQYF,TGTGCCAGCACCATCGAGGTGGGGAAAAGCACAGATACGCAGTATTTT
TRBV7-9,TRBJ2-7,many,TRBD1,CASSETGGGGEQYF,TGTGCCAGCAGCGAGACAGGGGGCGGGGGCGAGCAGTACTTC
TRBV10-3,TRBJ2-5,-,-,CATATGLQETQYF,TGTGCCACCGCTACGGGTTTACAAGAGACCCAGTACTTC
TRBV6-6,TRBJ2-2,many,TRBD1,CASRPRTGANTGELFF,TGTGCCAGCAGACCCAGGACAGGGGCAAACACCGGGGAGCTGTTTTTT
TRBV4-2,TRBJ1-6,many,-,CASSTTSGTLNSPLHF,TGTGCCAGCAGCACCACCAGCGGGACCCTAAATTCACCCCTCCACTTT